Sequencing of this T cell receptor (beta chain) was carried out in a study of blood T cell repertoires in COVID-19. Overall study context: Acute and convalescent COVID-19 specimens originated in the United States, Italy and Spain. Sources were T cells, B-cell-depleted T cells, or PBMCs; the material itself was cDNA or gDNA.

As processed by the authors: Amplification from reference gene primers served as the basis for estimated nucleated cell counts. The data were produced by immunoSEQ multiplex PCR, yet TCRdb's version contains in-frame clones alone and is incomplete. V, J and clone size reflect that table, while D and trimming were determined from the DNA. Seen here are some 250,000 clones, around 86% observed once, and the top ten hold over 3%. V lost 5 bases and J lost 4; bases outside the gene matches: 9. Germline CDR1 PRHDT, CDR2 FYEKMQ (reference sequence). The CDR3 is made up of 15 amino acids. Sample: peripheral blood. This chain uses TRBV13 with TRBJ1-2; 8 bases line up with TRBD1. This clonotype was obtained from a young woman who had recovered from COVID-19. Here the CDR3 DNA reads TGTGCCAGCAGCACCGGGACAGGCGAGGGCTATGGCTACACCTTC. It yields the protein CASSTGTGEGYGYTF. The full variable domain, with the rest looked up from reference TRBV13 and TRBJ1-2, is AAGVIQSPRHLIKEKRETATLKCYPIPRHDTVYWYQQGPGQDPQFLISFYEKMQSDKGSIPDRFSAQQFSDYHSELNMSSLELGDSALYFCASSTGTGEGYGYTFGSGTRLTVV.